This T cell receptor beta chain was observed in a study of blood T cell repertoires in COVID-19. Study in general: COVID-19 samples, acute and convalescent, were from the United States, Italy and Spain. Nucleic acid was either cDNA or gDNA, and it came from T cells, B-cell-depleted T cells, or PBMCs.

The V end was cut by 2 bases, the J end by 1 base, with 13 bases between. Germline V lookup: CDR1 SGHKS, CDR2 YYEKEE (reference sequence). The CDR3 is made up of 15 amino acids. Under the authors' procedure: Amplification from reference gene primers served as the basis for estimated nucleated cell counts. Sequenced by immunoSEQ multiplex PCR; TCRdb stores in-frame clones only, minus some. Clone size and the V and J calls come from that table; the DNA yielded D and trimming. Here the sample spans fewer than 90,000 clones, 84% being singletons. The TCR sequence derives from a man between 70 and 80 years old with acute or convalescent COVID-19. The sequenced sample was peripheral blood. The chain combines TRBV5-5 with TRBJ2-7, with D hard to call. Here the CDR3 DNA reads TGTGCCAGCAGCTTACCCCCCCCCGGGTCCTACGAGCAGTACTTC. Amino acids: CASSLPPPGSYEQYF.